The sequence of this T cell receptor (beta chain) was determined in a study of T cell repertoires in cytomegalovirus infection. TCRdb recomputed calls from the reads with MiXCR, one row per CDR3 protein. The sample has tens of thousands of distinct CDR3 sequences, about 23% seen once. The germline gives CDR1 DFQATT, CDR2 SNEGSKA (reference sequence). V trimming: 2 bases; J trimming: 5 bases; junction bases outside the gene matches: 6. The CDR3 is made up of 15 amino acids. This clonotype was observed a few times. Its specificity is not known. The V call is TRBV20-1, the J call TRBJ2-5; 12 nucleotides align to TRBD2. Specimen: PBMCs, sequenced either directly or after in vitro stimulation (not recorded which). The TCR sequence derives from a human donor in good health (CMV status not recorded). Some clones in this sample may be carry-over from other donors' samples. CDR3 in DNA: TGCAGTGCTAGATCGACTAGCGGGAGCTATGAGACCCAGTACTTC. This encodes CSARSTSGSYETQYF.